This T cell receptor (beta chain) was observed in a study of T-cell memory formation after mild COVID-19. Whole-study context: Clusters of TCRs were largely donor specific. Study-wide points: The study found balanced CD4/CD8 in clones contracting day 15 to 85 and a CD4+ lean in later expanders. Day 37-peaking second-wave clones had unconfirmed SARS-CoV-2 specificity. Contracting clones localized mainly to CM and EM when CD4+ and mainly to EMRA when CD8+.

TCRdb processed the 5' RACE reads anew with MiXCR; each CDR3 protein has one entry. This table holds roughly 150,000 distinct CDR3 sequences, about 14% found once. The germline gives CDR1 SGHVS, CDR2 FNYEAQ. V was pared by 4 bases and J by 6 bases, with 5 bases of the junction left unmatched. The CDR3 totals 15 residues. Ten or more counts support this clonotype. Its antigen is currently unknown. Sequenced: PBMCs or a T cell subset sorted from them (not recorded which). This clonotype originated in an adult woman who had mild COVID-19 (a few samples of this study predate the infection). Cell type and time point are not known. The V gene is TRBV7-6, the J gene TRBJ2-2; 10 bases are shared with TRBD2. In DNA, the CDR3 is TGTGCCAGCAGCTCGAGCGGGGGGGCGGCCGGGGAGCTGTTTTTT. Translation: CASSSSGGAAGELFF.